The clone carrying this T cell receptor (beta chain) was found many times. The target antigen is unknown. iRepertoire HTBI primers and Arm-PCR of CDR3 regions built TCR beta libraries. TCRdb re-analysed the multiplex PCR reads in MiXCR, keeping a single row per CDR3 protein. The sample consists of 250,000 to 400,000 distinct CDR3 sequences, about 18% of them appearing once. Noted time point: newly diagnosed GD, antithyroid drugs for less than 3 months. The authors made the TCR library using RNA they extracted from PBMCs. The source of the sample is a study of regulatory T cells in long-lasting Graves disease. Findings and limits, study-wide: The persistent group shared about 2,600 public clonotypes, more than the approximately 1,000 shared by new patients. Researchers reported studying only peripheral blood, not thyroid tissue.

The sequencing here drew on peripheral blood mononuclear cells (PBMCs), taken at new diagnosis, from a patient treated with antithyroid drugs. The origin of this receptor is a female donor with Graves disease.

CDR3 loop: CASSMVAGGVIINEQFF. CDR3 nucleotide sequence: TGTGCCAGCAGCATGGTAGCGGGAGGGGTTATTATCAATGAGCAGTTCTTC. This sequence joins TRBV9 and TRBJ2-1, with 11 bases fitting TRBD2. The CDR3 consists of 17 residues. V was pared by 4 bases and J by 6 bases, with 12 bases of the junction left unmatched. Looked up from germline, CDR1 is SGDLS and CDR2 is YYNGEE.